Only one count was recorded for the clone carrying this T cell receptor (beta chain). What it binds is not known. This specimen belongs to a study of graft-versus-host responses after intestinal transplantation. Study results and limitations: Recipient-marrow GvH clones were detected, some having first appeared in ileum or blood. Early post-transplant HvG declines were associated with peak circulating GvH clone levels.

Clones were sequenced by immunoSEQ multiplex PCR, and TCRdb holds only the in-frame ones, with some missing. The table includes more than 9,500 clones, over 90% detected once. The CDR3 loop spans 12 amino acids. The V gene's germline CDR1 is SNHLY and CDR2 FYNNEI. V lost 6 bases, J lost 9 bases, and 9 bases lay in between. The material sequenced was PBMCs, taken 109 days after intestinal transplant. The rearrangement links TRBV2 to TRBJ1-6; TRBD1 is a possible D gene (5 bases). The receptor comes from a human patient who received an intestinal transplant, so some T cells may come from the graft donor. CDR3 amino acids: CASRAQGSPLHF. The CDR3 DNA is TGTGCCAGCAGAGCCCAGGGTTCACCCCTCCACTTT.